The entry that follows covers one T cell receptor beta chain sequence. Its antigen remains unknown. The sample belongs to a study of blood T cells in healthy people across ages. Losses at the gene ends were 0 bases for V and 5 bases for J; bases not matched to a gene: 5. Germline CDR1 LGHNA, CDR2 YSLEER. The CDR3 loop spans 15 amino acids. Every sample yielded at least 6 million isolated PBMCs. Then a second PCR, running roughly 7 to 11 cycles, was carried out with a sample-barcoded 5' primer and a J-beta primer mix. Researchers report that each sample yielded at least 3 million CDR3-containing paired-end reads. Using its own MiXCR run on the 5' RACE reads, TCRdb lists one record per CDR3 protein. The sample lists approximately 830,000 distinct CDR3 sequences; 60% to 80% were seen once. Study-wide results and limits: Since the PBMCs were unsorted, naive and antigen-experienced cells could not be conclusively compared. Per million T cells, TCR beta diversity dropped about linearly as age rose.

The receptor was isolated from a man aged 25 to 45 in good health. Specimen: blood. The gene calls are TRBV4-3 and TRBJ2-3; TRBD1 matches at 7 bases. The CDR3 spells CASSQETGSLDTQYF. Written as DNA, the CDR3 is TGCGCCAGCAGCCAAGAGACAGGGTCCCTAGATACGCAGTATTTT.